Following are 14 T cell receptor beta chains from one sample sequenced in a study of identical twins. Using its own MiXCR run on the 5' RACE reads, TCRdb lists one record per CDR3 protein. The data contain 1.5 million or so distinct CDR3 sequences, about 30% of them seen just once; the ten biggest clones take up about 0.27%. Input material: cord blood. Receptors were obtained from a newborn girl in good health.

This clonotype was seen repeatedly, ten times or more. The chain employs TRBV12-3 or TRBV12-4 and TRBJ1-2; weak D call: TRBD1 (6 bases). With 5 bases removed from V and 4 bases from J, the gap between germline ends came to 11 bases. This CDR3 has 13 amino acids. The CDR3: CASSTRQVYGYTF. The CDR3 coding sequence is TGTGCCAGCAGTACCCGACAGGTCTATGGCTACACCTTC.

As concerns this clonotype: Compared with germline, one end of the junction differs, possibly owing to a read error. The V gene is TRBV10-3, the J gene TRBJ2-4, with 10 nucleotides matching TRBD2. With the DNA end fitting TRBJ2-7 better, the J assignment may be wrong. This CDR3 has 14 amino acids. Germline values: CDR1 ENHRY, CDR2 SYGVKD. CDR3 nucleotides: TGTGCCACCAGTAAGTCTAGCGGGAGATACGAGCAGTACTTC. Protein product: CATSKSSGRYEQYF.

A few counts support this clonotype. The chain uses TRBV7-8 and TRBJ2-7; D tentatively reads TRBD1 or TRBD2 (6 bases each). This CDR3 is built from 16 residues. The germline V gene has CDR1 SGHVS and CDR2 FQNEAQ. Trimming took 2 bases from V and 4 from J, leaving 18 bases between them. CDR3 DNA sequence: TGTGCCAGCAGCTTACGGGGGCAGGCCCTCCTTTACGAGCAGTACTTC. It yields the protein CASSLRGQALLYEQYF.

The chain uses TRBV5-8 and TRBJ2-1; the D call may be TRBD1 or TRBD2 (5 bases each). TRBJ2-7 matches the DNA end more closely, so the J call is doubtful. Germline lookup yields CDR1 SGHTS and CDR2 YDEGEE. This CDR3 spans 17 amino acids. This CDR3 reads CASSLSTGRSSYNEQYF. Written as DNA, the CDR3 is TGTGCCAGCAGCTTGTCTACGGGGCGTAGCTCCTACAATGAGCAGTACTTC.

The chain links TRBV20-1 to TRBJ2-1; D unclear. V shed 5 bases and J shed 2 bases, with 10 bases lying between them. CDR3 length equals 13 residues. Germline assignment: CDR1 DFQATT and CDR2 SNEGSKA (reference sequence). The CDR3 protein is CSAPARAYNEQFF. The CDR3 coding sequence is TGCAGTGCTCCCGCCCGGGCCTACAATGAGCAGTTCTTC.

The chain carries TRBV12-3 or TRBV12-4 and TRBJ2-7; possible D gene TRBD2, 5 bases. The CDR3 totals 15 residues. The ends were cut back, 4 bases at V and 0 bases at J, with 13 bases in the middle. The CDR3, as DNA: TGTGCCAGCAGTTCCTCCCGGACTGCCTCCTACGAGCAGTACTTC. The encoded protein is CASSSSRTASYEQYF.

The chain couples TRBV4-1 to TRBJ2-1; D gene unclear. The germline V gene encodes CDR1 MGHRA and CDR2 YSYEKL. The ends were cut back, 2 bases at V and 6 bases at J, with 11 bases in the middle. CDR3 length equals 14 residues. The CDR3 nucleotides are TGCGCCAGCAGCCAACGGACCCGAAGCAATGAGCAGTTCTTC. Its translation: CASSQRTRSNEQFF.

This clonotype was counted many times. This chain connects TRBV3-1 to TRBJ1-2; 7 bases map to TRBD1. This CDR3 contains 14 residues. Per the germline V gene, CDR1 is LGHDT and CDR2 is YNNKEL (reference sequence). Trimming removed 3 bases from V and 5 bases from J; junction bases left unmatched: 6. CDR3 sequence reads: CASSQATGEYGYTF. CDR3 sequence (DNA): TGTGCCAGCAGCCAGGCCACAGGGGAATATGGCTACACCTTC.

This clonotype has more than one count but fewer than ten. The V gene is TRBV10-2, the J gene TRBJ1-5, with D unresolved. This CDR3 contains 14 residues. The germline V gene has CDR1 WSHSY and CDR2 SAAADI. The V and J ends lost 5 bases and 5 bases respectively, with 13 bases between them. The CDR3 sequence: CASSTPGSDQPQHF. DNA for the CDR3: TGCGCCAGCAGTACTCCGGGATCCGATCAGCCCCAGCATTTT.

Note on this clonotype: Given a much more abundant clone one base away, this may be a read error. This chain uses TRBV3-1 with TRBJ2-1; D possibly corresponds to TRBD2 (6 bases). With 2 bases removed from V and 13 bases from J, the gap between germline ends came to 12 bases. The CDR3 consists of 12 residues. The V gene's germline CDR1 is LGHDT and CDR2 YNNKEL (reference sequence). The CDR3 region has the DNA TGTGCCAGCAGCCAAAGTCGGGAGACCCAGTTCTTC. Protein sequence: CASSQSRETQFF.

This chain links TRBV5-1 with TRBJ1-4, with 7 nucleotides matching TRBD1. Trimming removed 3 bases from V and 7 bases from J; junction bases left unmatched: 9. The CDR3 has 15 residues. The germline gives CDR1 SGHRS, CDR2 YFSETQ. Here the CDR3 DNA reads TGCGCCAGCAGCTCATCAGGACAGGAGGGTGAAAAACTGTTTTTT. Encoded protein: CASSSSGQEGEKLFF.

This sequence joins TRBV3-1 and TRBJ2-6; tentatively, D is TRBD2 (5 bases). Germline V gene sequence: CDR1 LGHDT, CDR2 YNNKEL (reference sequence). Trimming cost V 1 base and J 0 bases, with 13 bases left between them. The CDR3 length is 18 residues. CDR3 sequence (DNA): TGTGCCAGCAGCCAAGTGAGGGCAGGCCTCTCTGGGGCCAACGTCCTGACTTTC. Its protein is CASSQVRAGLSGANVLTF.

The chain carries TRBV12-3 or TRBV12-4 and TRBJ2-2, with 10 bases lining up with TRBD2. After removal of 3 bases from V and 4 bases from J, the junction contained 8 bases not matched to a gene. This CDR3 spans 17 amino acids. CDR3 residues: CASSFPSSGSGTGELFF. DNA of the CDR3: TGTGCCAGCAGTTTCCCCTCTAGCGGGAGCGGCACCGGGGAGCTGTTTTTT.

The V gene is TRBV6-5, the J gene TRBJ1-5; 7 bases are shared with TRBD1. The CDR3 contains 15 residues. CDR1 and CDR2 (germline): MNHEY, SVGAGI. Unmatched junction bases numbered 10, after V lost 6 bases and J lost 5 bases. The chain's CDR3 is CASSRGGTDHQPQHF. CDR3 DNA: TGTGCCAGCAGCCGAGGTGGGACAGATCATCAGCCCCAGCATTTT.